Following are 24 T cell receptor beta chains from one sample sequenced in a study of shared clonotypes between healthy human individuals. Clones were sequenced by immunoSEQ multiplex PCR, and TCRdb holds only the in-frame ones, with some missing. This table has 300,000 to 400,000 clones, around 67% appearing once. The sample taken for sequencing was memory CD4+ T cells sorted from blood. Described subset: CD45RA-negative fraction. The receptors stem from a young man in good health.

V is TRBV2 and J is TRBJ2-1, with a weak D call TRBD1 (8 bases). This CDR3 region has 16 residues. Germline CDR1 SNHLY, CDR2 FYNNEI. Trimming removed 10 bases from V and 8 bases from J, with 27 bases in between. In nucleotides, the CDR3 is TGTGCCACCCGGACAGGGTGGGCTAGCGGCCTGGATGAGCAGTTCTTC. Amino acid sequence: CATRTGWASGLDEQFF.

This clone has a handful of counts. The V gene is TRBV28, the J gene TRBJ2-7, with 7 nucleotides matching TRBD2. The germline V gene encodes CDR1 MDHEN and CDR2 SYDVKM. The CDR3 extends over 14 amino acids. The V and J ends lost 6 bases and 3 bases, in that order; junction bases with no gene match: 8. The DNA for the CDR3 is TGTGCCAGCAGGGACGGAGCGGGATACTACGAGCAGTACTTC. It encodes CASRDGAGYYEQYF.

The chain couples TRBV19 to TRBJ2-5; TRBD2 matches at 9 bases. This CDR3 spans 16 amino acids. Germline CDR1 LNHDA, CDR2 SQIVND (reference sequence). With 4 bases clipped from V and 5 bases from J, the junction kept 11 bases outside the gene matches. CDR3 region: CASSNRLAGSRETQYF. In DNA form, the CDR3 reads TGTGCCAGTAGTAACCGCCTAGCGGGAAGTCGGGAGACCCAGTACTTC.

The chain joins TRBV29-1 to TRBJ1-2; TRBD1 agrees at 7 bases. Germline CDR1 SQVTM, CDR2 ANQGSEA. V gave up 7 bases and J gave up 7 bases; unmatched junction bases: 9. This CDR3 comprises 12 residues. The CDR3 region has the DNA TGCAGCGCTGATGGGACAGATCGTGGCTACACCTTC. The encoded protein is CSADGTDRGYTF. Full variable domain (rest looked up from reference TRBV29-1 and TRBJ1-2): SAVISQKPSRDICQRGTSLTIQCQVDSQVTMMFWYRQQPGQSLTLIATANQGSEATYESGFVIDKFPISRPNLTFSTLTVSNMSPEDSSIYLCSADGTDRGYTFGSGTRLTVV.

The chain employs TRBV7-8 and TRBJ2-5, with 13 bases identical to TRBD2. This CDR3 has 17 amino acids. Germline lookup yields CDR1 SGHVS and CDR2 FQNEAQ. V gave up 5 bases and J gave up 7 bases; unmatched junction bases: 13. CDR3 in DNA: TGTGCCAGCAGCCCCACTAGCGGGAGGGCCGGGGAGGTGACCCAGTACTTC. Translation gives CASSPTSGRAGEVTQYF.

This clone has only a few counts. The rearrangement links TRBV30 to TRBJ2-2; 7 bases align to TRBD1. The length of the CDR3 is 15 residues. The germline CDR1 and CDR2 sequences are GTSNPN and SVGIG (reference sequence). V dropped 4 bases and J dropped 4; count of bases not matched to a gene: 9. Here the CDR3 DNA reads TGTGCCTGGATAAGAGGACAGGCGGGCACCGGGGAGCTGTTTTTT. Translating gives CAWIRGQAGTGELFF.

J is TRBJ2-7 and V is TRBV25-1, with 9 bases lining up with TRBD1. Germline V gene lookup returns CDR1 MGHDK and CDR2 SYGVNS. This CDR3 has 14 amino acids. V gave up 3 bases and J gave up 4 bases; unmatched junction bases: 4. CDR3 protein: CASSETGGGYEQYF. CDR3 bases: TGTGCCAGCAGTGAGACAGGGGGTGGTTACGAGCAGTACTTC.

The V call is TRBV6-6, the J call TRBJ2-7; D perhaps matches TRBD1 (6 bases). Trimming stripped 5 bases from V and 10 bases from J, with 24 bases between. This CDR3 is built from 15 residues. CDR1 MNHNY and CDR2 SVGAGI come from the germline V gene (reference sequence). Written as DNA, the CDR3 is TGTGCCAGCAGTCCTATAGGGGGTGACAGGACCCGTCAGTACTTC. It specifies CASSPIGGDRTRQYF.

The chain carries TRBV28 and TRBJ2-1; TRBD1 or TRBD2 may be the D gene (5 bases each). Looked up from germline, CDR1 is MDHEN and CDR2 is SYDVKM. V lost 3 bases, J lost 2 bases, and 11 bases lay in between. This CDR3 is 15 amino acids long. The CDR3 DNA reads TGTGCCAGCAGTTTGTGGGGGAGAACCTACAATGAGCAGTTCTTC. This gives the protein CASSLWGRTYNEQFF.

V usage is TRBV7-8 and J usage is TRBJ1-1; D gene uncertain. Germline loops: CDR1 SGHVS, CDR2 FQNEAQ. V was pared by 5 bases and J by 5 bases, with 21 bases between. The CDR3 sequence is 16 residues long. The CDR3 loop reads CASSPPGAVGWTEAFF. CDR3 coding DNA: TGTGCCAGCAGCCCCCCAGGTGCGGTTGGATGGACTGAAGCTTTCTTT.

The gene calls are TRBV5-1 and TRBJ2-6, with a weak D call TRBD2 (6 bases). The CDR3 is 20 residues long. Germline CDR1 and CDR2: SGHRS and YFSETQ. V was shortened by 0 bases and J by 2 bases, with 21 bases between the two germline ends. DNA for the CDR3: TGCGCCAGCAGCTTGGTATCGTGGGGACCCGGGAGCGCTGGGGCCAACGTCCTGACTTTC. It is translated as CASSLVSWGPGSAGANVLTF.

The table lists this clone with a few counts. This chain links TRBV2 with TRBJ1-5, with TRBD1 identical over 7 bases. CDR1 and CDR2 (germline): SNHLY, FYNNEI. CDR3 size: 17 residues. V dropped 7 bases and J dropped 0; count of bases not matched to a gene: 12. The CDR3 loop reads CASTPRGGRYSNQPQHF. Here the CDR3 DNA reads TGTGCCAGCACCCCCAGGGGGGGTCGTTATAGCAATCAGCCCCAGCATTTT.

The rearrangement uses TRBV6-1 and TRBJ1-5, with D uncertain. The CDR3 runs 13 residues. The germline V and J ends were trimmed by 7 bases and 4 bases, with 11 bases remaining between them. In germline, CDR1 is MNHNS, CDR2 SASEGT. The CDR3 reads CASKTAANQPQHF. CDR3 DNA: TGTGCCAGCAAGACGGCAGCTAATCAGCCCCAGCATTTT.

The gene calls are TRBV5-1 and TRBJ2-5; D may be TRBD2 (5 bases). The ends were cut back, 2 bases at V and 1 base at J, with 12 bases in the middle. The germline gives CDR1 SGHRS, CDR2 YFSETQ. The CDR3 length is 15 residues. The CDR3 nucleotides read TGCGCCAGCAGCTTAGCGGACGAACCCCAAGAGACCCAGTACTTC. Translated, it gives CASSLADEPQETQYF.

This rearrangement joins TRBV9 to TRBJ2-3; D remains ambiguous. The CDR3 runs 16 residues. Trimming took off 3 bases at V and 1 base at J, with 15 bases between the two ends. Looked up from germline, CDR1 is SGDLS and CDR2 is YYNGEE. The CDR3 sequence: CASSATSEGGTDTQYF. The CDR3 nucleotides are TGTGCCAGCAGCGCCACTTCAGAAGGCGGCACAGATACGCAGTATTTT.

Here the CDR3 reads CASSLRWDLYNEQFF. The CDR3 DNA is TGTGCCAGCAGTTTAAGATGGGACCTCTACAATGAGCAGTTCTTC. The chain combines TRBV27 with TRBJ2-1, with D tentatively TRBD1 or TRBD2 (5 bases each). The CDR3 spans 15 residues. With 2 bases removed from V and 3 bases from J, the gap between germline ends came to 11 bases. Looked up from germline, CDR1 is MNHEY and CDR2 is SMNVEV (reference sequence).

The chain links TRBV4-3 to TRBJ2-5, with a weak D call TRBD2 (6 bases). The germline V and J ends were trimmed by 1 base and 5 bases, with 11 bases remaining between them. The CDR3 spans 14 residues. The V gene's germline CDR1 is LGHNA and CDR2 YSLEER. DNA of the CDR3: TGCGCCAGCAGCCAAGCCCCCGGGAGTGAGACCCAGTACTTC. Residues: CASSQAPGSETQYF.

This chain joins TRBV11-2 and TRBJ1-3; 9 positions match TRBD1. The CDR3 has 17 residues. V was pared by 6 bases and J by 0 bases, with 9 bases of the junction left unmatched. CDR1 SGHAT and CDR2 FQNNGV come from the germline V gene. CDR3 protein: CASSQTGTGFSGNTIYF. The CDR3 nucleotides read TGTGCCAGCAGTCAAACCGGGACAGGGTTCTCTGGAAACACCATATATTTT.

The chain couples TRBV19 to TRBJ2-1; 11 nucleotides match TRBD2. J was trimmed by 12 bases and V by 3 bases; bases with no gene match: 13. Germline loops: CDR1 LNHDA, CDR2 SQIVND (reference sequence). There are 16 residues in the CDR3. The CDR3 coding sequence is TGTGCCAGTAGTATTATAATACTAGCGGGGGCCCAGGGGCAGTTCTTC. This encodes CASSIIILAGAQGQFF.

The chain carries TRBV6-6 and TRBJ2-3; D may be TRBD2 (6 bases). Germline V gives CDR1 MNHNY, CDR2 SVGAGI (reference sequence). The CDR3 has 15 amino acids. V lost 8 bases to trimming and J lost 5 bases, with 20 bases between them. The CDR3 here is CASGETGAEGDTQYF. The CDR3 DNA follows: TGTGCCAGCGGTGAGACGGGAGCGGAGGGAGATACGCAGTATTTT.

This clone was counted a single time. The chain carries TRBV19 and TRBJ2-6; D not certain. The V gene lost 3 bases and the J gene lost 2 bases, with 2 bases spanning the gap. This CDR3 has 13 residues. CDR1 LNHDA and CDR2 SQIVND come from the germline V gene (reference sequence). The CDR3 here is CASSMPGANVLTF. The CDR3 region has the DNA TGTGCCAGTAGTATGCCTGGGGCCAACGTCCTGACTTTC.

This CDR3 is CASSWLGGETQYF. The CDR3 nucleotides read TGCGCCAGCAGCTGGCTGGGCGGGGAGACCCAGTACTTC. This sequence joins TRBV5-1 and TRBJ2-5; tentatively, D is TRBD2 (5 bases). The germline V and J ends were trimmed by 3 bases and 5 bases, with 11 bases remaining between them. The CDR3 length is 13 residues. Germline-derived CDR1 and CDR2 are SGHRS and YFSETQ.

The chain links TRBV29-1 to TRBJ2-3, with 12 nucleotides matching TRBD2. J gave up 5 bases and V 5 bases, and 11 bases lay outside the gene matches. Germline-derived CDR1 and CDR2 are SQVTM and ANQGSEA. CDR3 length: 16 amino acids. The CDR3 DNA sequence: TGCAGCGTTCTAAACCCCAAGACTAGCGGGAGAGATACGCAGTATTTT. This translates into CSVLNPKTSGRDTQYF.

This chain's CDR3 is CASRNSGSARYEQYF. The CDR3 nucleotides are TGTGCCAGTAGGAACTCCGGGTCGGCTCGCTACGAGCAGTACTTC. The chain combines TRBV19 with TRBJ2-7; D is unresolved. Germline values: CDR1 LNHDA, CDR2 SQIVND (reference sequence). This CDR3 is 15 amino acids long. V was shortened by 6 bases and J by 3 bases, with 18 bases between the two germline ends.